What follows is one T cell receptor (beta chain) and its context. The antigen is undetermined. The data derive from a study of cytomegalovirus exposure and HLA in healthy donors. Use of 60 Vbeta and 13 Jbeta primers characterized the PCR. Repertoires were generated with immunoSEQ multiplex PCR, while TCRdb's copy carries only in-frame clones and drops some. The table includes around 180,000 clones, about 80% detected once. Findings of the study overall: Analyses of presence/absence relied on an assumption of roughly uniform sequencing depth across donors.

The sequencing input was PBMCs. The clonotype comes from a woman aged 18-29 years in good health and CMV-seropositive.

CDR3 sequence: CASSQTGGETQYF. The DNA for the CDR3 is TGTGCCAGCAGTCAGACAGGGGGAGAGACCCAGTACTTC. The chain uses TRBV28 and TRBJ2-5; 9 positions agree with TRBD1. The CDR3 totals 13 residues. Germline CDR1 is MDHEN and CDR2 is SYDVKM. Trimming took 5 bases from V and 4 from J; bases not matched to a gene: 2. The whole variable domain, filled in from reference TRBV28 and TRBJ2-5, reads DVKVTQSSRYLVKRTGEKVFLECVQDMDHENMFWYRQDPGLGLRLIYFSYDVKMKEKGDIPEGYSVSREKKERFSLILESASTNQTSMYLCASSQTGGETQYFGPGTRLLVL.